The rows below give T cell receptor beta chains drawn from one sample of a study of blood T cell repertoires in COVID-19. Sequencing was performed with immunoSEQ multiplex PCR; in TCRdb, only in-frame clones are kept and a portion is missing. The repertoire holds over 200,000 clones, around 80% seen once, with roughly 5% in the top ten. Input material: peripheral blood. The receptor set was obtained from a human donor in a cohort sampled during active COVID-19. The CDR3 runs from the conserved cysteine through the conserved F or W. A D gene is named only where the DNA matches it firmly. Clone size appears in some rows only: once, few, many, or a class for an expanded clone.

j_call: TRBJ1-1; clone_size: few; v_call: TRBV25-1; d_call: TRBD1; cdr3_aa: CASSARDRGGEAFF; cdr3_nt: TGTGCCAGCAGTGCCCGGGACAGGGGGGGTGAAGCTTTCTTT
j_call: TRBJ1-4; clone_size: -; v_call: TRBV7-2; d_call: -; cdr3_aa: CASSLFQGLGEKLFF; cdr3_nt: TGTGCCAGCAGCTTGTTTCAGGGGTTAGGCGAAAAACTGTTTTTT
j_call: TRBJ2-7; clone_size: once; v_call: TRBV2; d_call: -; cdr3_aa: CASSDPGKRSYEQYF; cdr3_nt: TGTGCCAGCAGTGACCCGGGGAAAAGGTCCTACGAGCAGTACTTC
j_call: TRBJ2-7; clone_size: few; v_call: TRBV9; d_call: -; cdr3_aa: CASSVVGQSYEQYF; cdr3_nt: TGTGCCAGCAGCGTAGTTGGACAAAGCTACGAGCAGTACTTC
j_call: TRBJ1-5; clone_size: -; v_call: TRBV30; d_call: -; cdr3_aa: CAWSVGGNQPQHF; cdr3_nt: TGTGCCTGGAGTGTGGGGGGGAATCAGCCCCAGCATTTT
j_call: TRBJ2-6; clone_size: -; v_call: TRBV7-3; d_call: TRBD2; cdr3_aa: CASTGGGTGANVLTF; cdr3_nt: TGTGCCAGCACCGGGGGAGGGACTGGGGCCAACGTCCTGACTTTC
j_call: TRBJ1-4; clone_size: -; v_call: TRBV5-1; d_call: -; cdr3_aa: CASSLGGYNEKLFF; cdr3_nt: TGCGCCAGCAGCTTGGGCGGATATAATGAAAAACTGTTTTTT
j_call: TRBJ1-5; clone_size: -; v_call: TRBV6-6; d_call: -; cdr3_aa: CASRNNQGNHQPQHF; cdr3_nt: TGTGCCAGCCGAAATAACCAGGGGAATCATCAGCCCCAGCATTTT
j_call: TRBJ1-2; clone_size: once; v_call: TRBV28; d_call: -; cdr3_aa: CASSLESYRYGYTF; cdr3_nt: TGTGCCAGCAGTTTGGAGTCCTACCGCTATGGCTACACCTTC
j_call: TRBJ2-1; clone_size: -; v_call: TRBV6-2/TRBV6-3; d_call: -; cdr3_aa: CASSYSKRAYNEQFF; cdr3_nt: TGTGCCAGCAGTTACTCCAAGCGGGCGTACAATGAGCAGTTCTTC
j_call: TRBJ1-2; clone_size: -; v_call: TRBV30; d_call: -; cdr3_aa: CAWSEPGEGDYGYTF; cdr3_nt: TGTGCCTGGTCGGAACCAGGGGAGGGGGACTATGGCTACACCTTC
j_call: TRBJ1-3; clone_size: -; v_call: TRBV20-1; d_call: -; cdr3_aa: CSASHRSGNTIYF; cdr3_nt: TGCAGTGCTAGTCACAGGTCTGGAAACACCATATATTTT
j_call: TRBJ1-5; clone_size: -; v_call: TRBV5-5; d_call: -; cdr3_aa: CASSLSPLSNQPQHF; cdr3_nt: TGTGCCAGCAGCTTATCCCCCCTTAGCAATCAGCCCCAGCATTTT
j_call: TRBJ2-1; clone_size: -; v_call: TRBV28; d_call: TRBD2; cdr3_aa: CASRDRTGTGLAGGHFEQFF; cdr3_nt: TGTGCCAGCAGAGACAGGACAGGGACGGGACTAGCGGGAGGCCATTTTGAGCAGTTCTTC
j_call: TRBJ2-7; clone_size: -; v_call: TRBV7-6; d_call: TRBD2; cdr3_aa: CASSLGGGTGYEQYF; cdr3_nt: TGTGCCAGCAGCTTAGGGGGGGGGACTGGCTACGAGCAGTACTTC
j_call: TRBJ2-7; clone_size: few; v_call: TRBV28; d_call: -; cdr3_aa: CASRLRDSSYEQYF; cdr3_nt: TGTGCCAGCAGGCTCCGGGACTCAAGTTACGAGCAGTACTTC
j_call: TRBJ2-3; clone_size: -; v_call: TRBV6-4; d_call: TRBD2; cdr3_aa: CASSELASGRATDTQYF; cdr3_nt: TGTGCCAGCAGTGAACTGGCTAGCGGGAGGGCCACAGATACGCAGTATTTT
j_call: TRBJ2-1; clone_size: many; v_call: TRBV28; d_call: -; cdr3_aa: CASSFPEKDTSYNEQFF; cdr3_nt: TGTGCCAGCAGTTTCCCTGAAAAGGACACATCTTACAATGAGCAGTTCTTC
j_call: TRBJ1-1; clone_size: -; v_call: TRBV6-5; d_call: TRBD1; cdr3_aa: CASRLIQGTEAFF; cdr3_nt: TGTGCCAGCAGGCTGATACAGGGGACTGAAGCTTTCTTT
j_call: TRBJ2-7; clone_size: -; v_call: TRBV6-5; d_call: -; cdr3_aa: CASSYSLRGVEQYF; cdr3_nt: TGTGCCAGCAGTTACTCGCTCAGGGGAGTGGAGCAGTACTTC
j_call: TRBJ1-2; clone_size: -; v_call: TRBV19; d_call: -; cdr3_aa: CASMGGLYGYTF; cdr3_nt: TGTGCCAGTATGGGGGGGCTTTATGGCTACACCTTC
j_call: TRBJ1-1; clone_size: -; v_call: TRBV7-3; d_call: -; cdr3_aa: CASSFWGVEEAFF; cdr3_nt: TGTGCCAGCAGCTTTTGGGGGGTAGAGGAAGCTTTCTTT
j_call: TRBJ1-5; clone_size: -; v_call: TRBV3-1/TRBV3-2; d_call: -; cdr3_aa: CASSQDFNQPQHF; cdr3_nt: TGTGCCAGCAGCCAAGACTTTAATCAGCCCCAGCATTTT
j_call: TRBJ1-5; clone_size: -; v_call: TRBV4-2; d_call: TRBD1; cdr3_aa: CASSQEWAGGDQPQHF; cdr3_nt: TGTGCCAGCAGCCAAGAGTGGGCAGGGGGCGATCAGCCCCAGCATTTT
j_call: TRBJ2-7; clone_size: -; v_call: TRBV28; d_call: -; cdr3_aa: CASSYSSANYEQYF; cdr3_nt: TGTGCCAGCAGCTACTCTAGCGCCAATTACGAGCAGTACTTC
j_call: TRBJ1-1; clone_size: few; v_call: TRBV29-1; d_call: -; cdr3_aa: CSVGPAGGRNTEAFF; cdr3_nt: TGCAGCGTTGGCCCTGCGGGAGGGAGAAACACTGAAGCTTTCTTT
j_call: TRBJ1-2; clone_size: -; v_call: TRBV6-2/TRBV6-3; d_call: TRBD1; cdr3_aa: CASSWGQYGYTF; cdr3_nt: TGTGCCAGCAGTTGGGGACAGTATGGCTACACCTTC
j_call: TRBJ1-1; clone_size: few; v_call: TRBV7-9; d_call: -; cdr3_aa: CASSLTSGALMNTEAFF; cdr3_nt: TGTGCCAGCAGCTTAACCTCAGGGGCCCTCATGAACACTGAAGCTTTCTTT
j_call: TRBJ2-1; clone_size: few; v_call: TRBV30; d_call: -; cdr3_aa: CAWSVLVGHEQFF; cdr3_nt: TGTGCCTGGAGTGTACTAGTGGGCCATGAGCAGTTCTTC
j_call: TRBJ2-7; clone_size: -; v_call: TRBV7-3; d_call: -; cdr3_aa: CASSAKPGTYEQYF; cdr3_nt: TGTGCCAGCAGCGCAAAACCAGGGACCTACGAGCAGTACTTC
j_call: TRBJ1-1; clone_size: -; v_call: TRBV18; d_call: -; cdr3_aa: CASSPHQDDATEAFF; cdr3_nt: TGTGCCAGCTCACCCCATCAGGATGATGCCACTGAAGCTTTCTTT